The table lists the clone carrying this T cell receptor beta chain with many counts. Germline-derived CDR1 and CDR2 are MGHRA and YSYEKL. The CDR3 has 16 residues. Trimming cost V 5 bases and J 2 bases, with 16 bases left between them. The sample comes from a study of molecular identifiers for immune sequencing clone quantification. From the PCR reads, TCRdb called clonotypes with MiXCR, one entry per CDR3 protein. The table includes 37,000 or so distinct CDR3 sequences, 24% detected once. This receptor was obtained from a human donor in good health. Some libraries in this study had Jurkat cell RNA spiked in. The chain recombines TRBV4-1 with TRBJ1-5; TRBD1 is a possible D gene (6 bases). The sequenced sample consisted of naive CD8+ T cells from blood, with Jurkat cell RNA spiked in. Subset given: FACS-sorted CD8+CD4-CCR7+CD45RA+ naive T cells. CDR3 loop: CASSNTGMAGNQPQHF. CDR3 sequence (DNA): TGCGCCAGCAGCAATACAGGGATGGCCGGCAATCAGCCCCAGCATTTT.